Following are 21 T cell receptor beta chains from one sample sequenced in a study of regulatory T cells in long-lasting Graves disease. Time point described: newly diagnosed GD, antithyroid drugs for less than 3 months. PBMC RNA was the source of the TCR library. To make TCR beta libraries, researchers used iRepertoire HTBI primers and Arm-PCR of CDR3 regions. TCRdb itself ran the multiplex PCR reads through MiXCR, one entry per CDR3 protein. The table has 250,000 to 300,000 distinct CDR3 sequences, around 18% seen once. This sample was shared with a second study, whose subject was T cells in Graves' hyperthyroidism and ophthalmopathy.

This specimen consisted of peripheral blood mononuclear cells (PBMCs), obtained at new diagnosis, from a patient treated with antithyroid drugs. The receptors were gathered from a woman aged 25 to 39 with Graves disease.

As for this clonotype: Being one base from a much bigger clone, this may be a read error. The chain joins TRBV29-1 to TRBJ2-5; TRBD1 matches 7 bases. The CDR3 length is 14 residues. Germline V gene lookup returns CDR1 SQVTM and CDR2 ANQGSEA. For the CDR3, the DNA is TGCAGCACCTCATCCGGGACAGAAAAAGAGACCCAGCACTTC. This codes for CSTSSGTEKETQHF.

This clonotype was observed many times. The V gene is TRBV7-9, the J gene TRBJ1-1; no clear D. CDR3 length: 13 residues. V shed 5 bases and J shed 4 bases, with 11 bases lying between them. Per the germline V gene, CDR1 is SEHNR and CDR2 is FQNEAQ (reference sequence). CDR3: CASSLVLGTEAFF. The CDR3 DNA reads TGTGCCAGCAGCCTCGTTTTAGGCACTGAAGCTTTCTTT.

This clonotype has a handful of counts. CDR3 DNA sequence: TGTGCCAGTAGTTTAGGATCGGCTTCACCCCTCCACTTT. Amino acid sequence: CASSLGSASPLHF. V usage is TRBV19 and J usage is TRBJ1-6; unclear D gene. The CDR3 consists of 13 residues. The V end was cut by 5 bases, the J end by 9 bases, with 11 bases between. Germline CDR1 reads LNHDA; CDR2 reads SQIVND (reference sequence). Complete variable domain (other parts from reference TRBV19 and TRBJ1-6): DGGITQSPKYLFRKEGQNVTLSCEQNLNHDAMYWYRQDPGQGLRLIYYSQIVNDFQKGDIAEGYSVSREKKESFPLTVTSAQKNPTAFYLCASSLGSASPLHFGNGTRLTVT.

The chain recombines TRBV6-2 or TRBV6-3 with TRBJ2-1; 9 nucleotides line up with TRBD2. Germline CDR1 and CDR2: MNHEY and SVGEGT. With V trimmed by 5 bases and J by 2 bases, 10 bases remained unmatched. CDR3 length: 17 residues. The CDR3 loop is CASSEFVSGGAYNEQFF. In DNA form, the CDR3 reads TGTGCCAGCAGTGAATTCGTTAGCGGGGGAGCCTACAATGAGCAGTTCTTC.

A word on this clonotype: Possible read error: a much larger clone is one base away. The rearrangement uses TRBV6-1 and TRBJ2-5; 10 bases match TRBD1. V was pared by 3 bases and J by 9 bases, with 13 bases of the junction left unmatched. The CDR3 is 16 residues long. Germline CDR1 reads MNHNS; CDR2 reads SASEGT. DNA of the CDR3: TGTGCCAGCAGTGAGATGACAGGGGGCATAGAGGAGTCCCAGTACTTC. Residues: CASSEMTGGIEESQYF.

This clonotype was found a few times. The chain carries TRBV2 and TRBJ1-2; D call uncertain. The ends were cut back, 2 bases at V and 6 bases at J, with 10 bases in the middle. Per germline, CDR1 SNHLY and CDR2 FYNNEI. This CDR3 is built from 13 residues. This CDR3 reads CASSESAVDGYTF. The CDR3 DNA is TGTGCCAGCAGTGAAAGTGCAGTAGATGGCTACACCTTC.

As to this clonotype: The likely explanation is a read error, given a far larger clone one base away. This CDR3 is CASGEGVRTRYF. The CDR3 DNA sequence: TGTGCCAGCGGTGAGGGAGTCCGGACCCGGTACTTC. This chain connects TRBV2 to TRBJ2-1, with D maybe TRBD2 (5 bases). CDR1 is SNHLY, CDR2 FYNNEI, per germline. The CDR3 is 12 amino acids.

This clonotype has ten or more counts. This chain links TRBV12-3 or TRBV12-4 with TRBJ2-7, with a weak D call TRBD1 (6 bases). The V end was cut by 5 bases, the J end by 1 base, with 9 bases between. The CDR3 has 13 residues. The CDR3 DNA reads TGTGCCAGCAGTGGGGGACAATCCTACGAGCAGTACTTC. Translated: CASSGGQSYEQYF.

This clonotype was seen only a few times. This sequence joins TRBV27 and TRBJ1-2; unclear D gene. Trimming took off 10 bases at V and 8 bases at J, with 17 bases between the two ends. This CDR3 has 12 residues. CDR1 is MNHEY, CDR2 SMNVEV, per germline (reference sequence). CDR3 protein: CATSRGEGGYTF. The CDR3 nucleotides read TGTGCCACCTCCCGTGGGGAGGGCGGCTACACCTTC.

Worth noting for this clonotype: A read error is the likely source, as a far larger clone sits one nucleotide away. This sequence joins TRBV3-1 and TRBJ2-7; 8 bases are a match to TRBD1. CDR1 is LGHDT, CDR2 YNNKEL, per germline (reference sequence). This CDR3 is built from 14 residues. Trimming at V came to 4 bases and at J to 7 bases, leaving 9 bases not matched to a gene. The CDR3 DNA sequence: TGTGCCAGCAGCCTCTCCGGGACAGGCGATGAGCAGTACTTC. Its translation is CASSLSGTGDEQYF.

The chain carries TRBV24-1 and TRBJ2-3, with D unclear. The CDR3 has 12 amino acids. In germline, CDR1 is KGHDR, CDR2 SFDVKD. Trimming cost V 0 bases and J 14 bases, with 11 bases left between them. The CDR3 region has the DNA TGTGCCACCAGTGATTTGGAAGGGAACTGGTATTTT. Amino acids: CATSDLEGNWYF.

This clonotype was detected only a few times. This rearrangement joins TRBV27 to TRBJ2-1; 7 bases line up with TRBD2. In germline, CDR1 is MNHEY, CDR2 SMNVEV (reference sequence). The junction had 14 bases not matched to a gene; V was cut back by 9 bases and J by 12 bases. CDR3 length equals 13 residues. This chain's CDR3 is CASMGLTMMWQFF. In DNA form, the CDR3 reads TGTGCCAGTATGGGACTAACAATGATGTGGCAGTTCTTC.

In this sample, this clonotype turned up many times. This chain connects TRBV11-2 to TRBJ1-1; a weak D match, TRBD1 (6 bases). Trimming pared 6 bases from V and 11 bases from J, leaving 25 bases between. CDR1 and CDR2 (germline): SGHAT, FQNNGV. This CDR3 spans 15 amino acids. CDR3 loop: CASRPDVMGGAGAFF. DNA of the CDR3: TGTGCCAGCAGACCGGACGTTATGGGGGGCGCTGGGGCTTTCTTT.

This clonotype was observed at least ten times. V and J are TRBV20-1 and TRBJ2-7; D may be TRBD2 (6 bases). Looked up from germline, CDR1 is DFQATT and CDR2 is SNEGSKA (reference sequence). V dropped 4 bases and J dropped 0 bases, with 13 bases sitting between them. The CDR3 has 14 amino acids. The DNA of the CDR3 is TGCAGTGCTAATAGCGGTAGGAGCTCCTACGAGCAGTACTTC. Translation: CSANSGRSSYEQYF.

CDR3 sequence reads: CASSHFIGGGPNTGELFF. The CDR3 coding sequence is TGCGCCAGCAGCCACTTTATCGGGGGGGGCCCGAACACCGGGGAGCTGTTTTTT. The chain uses TRBV4-1 and TRBJ2-2; the match to TRBD2 covers 8 bases. The CDR3 loop spans 18 amino acids. Per germline, CDR1 MGHRA and CDR2 YSYEKL. V shed 3 bases and J 0 bases; nucleotides not matched to a gene: 9.

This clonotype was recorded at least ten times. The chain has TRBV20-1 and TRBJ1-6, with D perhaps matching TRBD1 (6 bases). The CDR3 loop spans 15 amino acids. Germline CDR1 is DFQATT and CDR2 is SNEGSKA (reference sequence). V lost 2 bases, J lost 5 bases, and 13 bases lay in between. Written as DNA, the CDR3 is TGCAGTGCTAGACAGACAGGCCCCGATAATTCACCCCTCCACTTT. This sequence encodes CSARQTGPDNSPLHF.

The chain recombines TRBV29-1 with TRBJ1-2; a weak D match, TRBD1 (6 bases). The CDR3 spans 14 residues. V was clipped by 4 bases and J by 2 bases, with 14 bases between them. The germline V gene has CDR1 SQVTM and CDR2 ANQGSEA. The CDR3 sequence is CSVGTGWSNYGYTF. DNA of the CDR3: TGCAGCGTTGGCACAGGGTGGTCCAACTATGGCTACACCTTC.

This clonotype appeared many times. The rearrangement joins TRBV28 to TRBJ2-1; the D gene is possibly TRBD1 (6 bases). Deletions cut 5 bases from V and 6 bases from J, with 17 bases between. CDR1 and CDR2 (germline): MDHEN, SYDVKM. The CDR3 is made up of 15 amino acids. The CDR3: CASSQTGYGSNEQFF. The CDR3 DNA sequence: TGTGCCAGCAGTCAAACAGGGTATGGGTCCAATGAGCAGTTCTTC.

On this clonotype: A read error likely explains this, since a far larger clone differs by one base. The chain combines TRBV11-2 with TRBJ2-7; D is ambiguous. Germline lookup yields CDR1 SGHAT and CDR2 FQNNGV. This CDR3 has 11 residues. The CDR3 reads CAGSNPYEQYF. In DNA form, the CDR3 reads TGTGCCGGCAGCAACCCCTACGAGCAGTACTTC.

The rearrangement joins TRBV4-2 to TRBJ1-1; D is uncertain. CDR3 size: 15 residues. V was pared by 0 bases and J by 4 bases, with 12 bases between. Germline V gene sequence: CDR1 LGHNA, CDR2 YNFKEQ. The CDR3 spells CASSQEYGRVTEAFF. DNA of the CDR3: TGTGCCAGCAGCCAAGAGTATGGGCGGGTCACTGAAGCTTTCTTT.

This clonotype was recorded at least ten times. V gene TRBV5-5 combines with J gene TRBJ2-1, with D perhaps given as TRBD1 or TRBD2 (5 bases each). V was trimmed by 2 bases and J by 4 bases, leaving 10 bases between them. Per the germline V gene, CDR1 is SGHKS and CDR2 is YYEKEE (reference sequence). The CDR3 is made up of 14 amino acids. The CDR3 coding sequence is TGTGCCAGCAGCTTAGGGGACGGGTACAATGAGCAGTTCTTC. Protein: CASSLGDGYNEQFF.